This T cell receptor beta chain emerged from a study of technical replicates of blood from a few donors. Clones were read by immunoSEQ multiplex PCR, and TCRdb kept only the in-frame ones, dropping some. In the table there are 65,000 to 90,000 clones, 86% of which are singletons. The CDR3 consists of 13 residues. The germline V gene has CDR1 SNHLY and CDR2 FYNNEI. This chain connects TRBV2 to TRBJ2-1; 11 bases align to TRBD2. This sequence originates from a human donor in good health. Some clones in this sample may be carry-over from other donors' samples. The sequencing sample was made of PBMCs. CDR3 protein: CAEGTSGGGEQFF. CDR3 nucleotides: TGTGCAGAAGGGACTAGCGGCGGTGGGGAGCAGTTCTTC.